This paragraph covers one T cell receptor beta chain sequence. Germline CDR1 reads GTSNPN; CDR2 reads SVGIG (reference sequence). After removal of 6 bases from V and 2 bases from J, the junction contained 7 bases not matched to a gene. This CDR3 spans 14 amino acids. The data were produced by immunoSEQ multiplex PCR, yet TCRdb's version contains in-frame clones alone and is incomplete. The data contain some 180,000 clones, 76% of them singletons. The sample is drawn from a study of blood T cell repertoires in COVID-19. Overall study: The United States, Italy and Spain provided the acute and convalescent COVID-19 samples. From T cells, B-cell-depleted T cells, or PBMCs came the material, which was cDNA or gDNA.

The sample consisted of peripheral blood. The rearrangement joins TRBV30 to TRBJ2-3, with TRBD2 matching 8 bases. This TCR derives from a woman in her forties or fifties with active or convalescent COVID-19. The CDR3 bases are TGTGCCTGTCCAGCGGGGGCCATCACAGATACGCAGTATTTT. Its protein product is CACPAGAITDTQYF.